The 21 T cell receptor beta chains given below trace back to one sample, sequenced in a study of human T cells and chemical hapten exposure. Time point meaning: patch test 3, about 24 weeks after DPC sensitization. Treatment here: therapeutic diphenylcyclopropenone sensitization with weekly scalp DPC. TCRdb processed the RACE reads anew with MiXCR; each CDR3 protein has one entry. The sample has around 85,000 distinct CDR3 sequences; approximately 13% are singletons. The sequencing used whole blood, collected in connection with sensitization to the hapten diphenylcyclopropenone (DPC). Receptors originate from a woman between 45 and 60 years old with alopecia areata. Some clones in this sample may be carry-over from other donors' samples.

This clonotype has at least ten counts. This chain links TRBV18 with TRBJ1-5; perhaps TRBD1 as D (5 bases). There are 15 residues in the CDR3. Trimming removed 2 bases from V and 4 bases from J, with 12 bases in between. The germline V gene encodes CDR1 KGHSH and CDR2 LQKENI. The CDR3 sequence is CASSPGGGENQPQHF. The CDR3 nucleotides are TGTGCCAGCTCACCAGGCGGGGGGGAAAATCAGCCCCAGCATTTT.

The chain combines TRBV2 with TRBJ2-5; 7 positions match TRBD1. The CDR3 extends over 15 amino acids. V lost 5 bases to trimming and J lost 6 bases; unmatched junction nucleotides: 12. Germline loops: CDR1 SNHLY, CDR2 FYNNEI. CDR3 sequence: CASSPPGTVGKTQYF. The CDR3 DNA follows: TGTGCCAGCAGTCCACCTGGGACAGTTGGGAAGACCCAGTACTTC.

This clonotype was counted ten times or more. The J gene is TRBJ2-1, the V gene TRBV9; 10 bases match TRBD2. The ends lost 2 bases at V and 5 bases at J; junction bases unmatched: 7. There are 16 residues in the CDR3. Germline V lookup: CDR1 SGDLS, CDR2 YYNGEE. CDR3 protein: CASSVFSGRTDNEQFF. The CDR3 DNA is TGTGCCAGCAGCGTGTTTAGCGGGAGGACGGACAATGAGCAGTTCTTC.

The table lists this clonotype with a few counts. The rearrangement uses TRBV11-2 and TRBJ2-5, with 7 positions matching TRBD1. Germline V gene lookup returns CDR1 SGHAT and CDR2 FQNNGV. Trimming cost V 5 bases and J 5 bases; bases outside gene matches: 8. The CDR3 is 14 amino acids. The CDR3 bases are TGTGCCAGCAGCCCTACAGGGGCGCGGGAGACCCAGTACTTC. It codes for CASSPTGARETQYF.

In this sample, this clonotype turned up a few times. The V gene is TRBV5-1, the J gene TRBJ2-6; tentative D call: TRBD1 (5 bases). Germline V gene sequence: CDR1 SGHRS, CDR2 YFSETQ. V was pared by 4 bases and J by 0 bases, with 14 bases between. This CDR3 has 17 residues. As DNA, the CDR3 is TGCGCCAGCAGCCCTGTCAGGGCGTTCTCTGGGGCCAACGTCCTGACTTTC. As protein: CASSPVRAFSGANVLTF.

The rearrangement joins TRBV5-1 to TRBJ2-5; no firm D call. The CDR3 spans 13 residues. Germline V lookup: CDR1 SGHRS, CDR2 YFSETQ. Trimming left V 2 bases short and J 1 base short, with 6 bases between. CDR3 bases: TGCGCCAGCAGCTTACAGTTCCAAGAGACCCAGTACTTC. This gives the protein CASSLQFQETQYF.

The CDR3 here is CASSLVRGKNTEAFF. In DNA, the CDR3 is TGCGCCAGCAGCTTGGTTCGGGGGAAGAACACTGAAGCTTTCTTT. The chain uses TRBV5-1 and TRBJ1-1, with a tentative D call TRBD1 (5 bases). Trimming took 0 bases from V and 1 from J, leaving 10 bases between them. Looked up from germline, CDR1 is SGHRS and CDR2 is YFSETQ. The CDR3 has 15 amino acids.

This clonotype was counted at least ten times. The V call is TRBV7-2, the J call TRBJ2-1; no clear D. V was trimmed by 3 bases and J by 4 bases, leaving 1 base between them. The CDR3 is made up of 11 amino acids. Germline CDR1 reads SGHTA; CDR2 reads FQGNSA. CDR3 protein: CASSFYNEQFF. The CDR3, as DNA: TGTGCCAGCAGCTTTTACAATGAGCAGTTCTTC.

This clonotype occurred many times. The chain carries TRBV29-1 and TRBJ2-1; 7 bases align to TRBD1. The V segment lost 2 bases and the J segment 5 bases; nucleotides outside the gene matches: 3. Per germline, CDR1 SQVTM and CDR2 ANQGSEA. The CDR3 has 13 residues. The CDR3 DNA follows: TGCAGCGTTGAACCGGACAGGAACAATGAGCAGTTCTTC. Translating it yields CSVEPDRNNEQFF.

This clonotype was counted many times. V usage is TRBV5-1 and J usage is TRBJ1-4; no definite D call. The CDR3 spans 15 residues. The V and J ends lost 2 bases and 7 bases respectively, with 15 bases between them. Germline V CDR1 and CDR2: SGHRS, YFSETQ. The CDR3 region is CASSLTNRASEKLFF. CDR3 in DNA: TGCGCCAGCAGCTTAACGAACCGAGCTTCTGAAAAACTGTTTTTT.

The chain employs TRBV12-3 or TRBV12-4 and TRBJ2-1; 8 nucleotides match TRBD2. The CDR3 totals 16 residues. Germline trimming cut 6 bases from V and 3 bases from J; bases unmatched to any gene: 10. This CDR3 reads CASSSLSGTLYNEQFF. The CDR3 bases are TGTGCCAGCAGCTCCCTTAGCGGGACCCTCTACAATGAGCAGTTCTTC.

There are a few counts of this clonotype. The J gene is TRBJ2-3, the V gene TRBV9; 7 bases are shared with TRBD1. CDR1 and CDR2 from the germline V gene are SGDLS and YYNGEE. CDR3 length equals 16 residues. The V and J ends lost 4 bases and 2 bases, in that order; junction bases with no gene match: 10. The CDR3 nucleotides read TGTGCCAGCAGCTTCCACGACAGGGCTCCCACAGATACGCAGTATTTT. This sequence encodes CASSFHDRAPTDTQYF.

This clonotype appeared a few times. The chain has TRBV6-1 and TRBJ2-3; 8 bases map to TRBD2. The germline V gene has CDR1 MNHNS and CDR2 SASEGT. The length of the CDR3 is 14 residues. J lost 8 bases, V lost 5 bases, and 9 bases had no gene match. The CDR3 DNA sequence: TGTGCCAGCAGTCCTGTAGCGGGGCCGGGTACGCAGTATTTT. The encoded protein is CASSPVAGPGTQYF.

The V and J genes are TRBV4-2 and TRBJ2-1; 8 bases fit TRBD2. Germline V CDR1 and CDR2: LGHNA, YNFKEQ. The CDR3 loop spans 16 amino acids. Unmatched junction bases numbered 2, after V lost 1 base and J lost 0 bases. The CDR3 DNA reads TGTGCCAGCAGCCAAGTAAGCGGGAGCTCCTACAATGAGCAGTTCTTC. This gives the protein CASSQVSGSSYNEQFF.

The chain has TRBV3-1 and TRBJ2-3; D uncertain. From germline, CDR1 is LGHDT and CDR2 YNNKEL (reference sequence). CDR3 length: 11 amino acids. Between the trimmed V and J ends, which lost 7 bases and 5 bases, there was a span of 7 bases. The DNA of the CDR3 is TGTGCCAGCATGCTGGGAGATACGCAGTATTTT. This translates into CASMLGDTQYF.

V gene TRBV28 combines with J gene TRBJ1-5; TRBD1 matches at 7 bases. Germline V lookup: CDR1 MDHEN, CDR2 SYDVKM. The V segment lost 6 bases and the J segment 7 bases; nucleotides outside the gene matches: 9. The CDR3 loop spans 14 amino acids. CDR3 residues: CASRRSGGWQPQHF. The CDR3 DNA sequence: TGTGCCAGCAGAAGATCAGGGGGGTGGCAGCCCCAGCATTTT.

This clonotype was picked up a small number of times. The chain employs TRBV19 and TRBJ1-5; no firm D call. Per germline, CDR1 LNHDA and CDR2 SQIVND (reference sequence). The CDR3 consists of 14 residues. V lost 3 bases and J 1 base, leaving 7 bases between the germline ends. CDR3 DNA sequence: TGTGCCAGTAGTATCTCCAGGAGCAATCAGCCCCAGCATTTT. It yields the protein CASSISRSNQPQHF. The complete variable domain, with remaining parts taken from reference TRBV19 and TRBJ1-5, reads DGGITQSPKYLFRKEGQNVTLSCEQNLNHDAMYWYRQDPGQGLRLIYYSQIVNDFQKGDIAEGYSVSREKKESFPLTVTSAQKNPTAFYLCASSISRSNQPQHFGDGTRLSIL.

This clonotype was recorded many times. The chain recombines TRBV9 with TRBJ2-3; D is uncertain. Looked up from germline, CDR1 is SGDLS and CDR2 is YYNGEE. Between the trimmed V and J ends, which lost 7 bases and 2 bases, there was a span of 14 bases. This CDR3 comprises 14 residues. The CDR3 sequence is CASAPPAATDTQYF. CDR3 DNA: TGTGCCAGCGCCCCCCCGGCGGCCACAGATACGCAGTATTTT.

This clonotype was observed a few times. The CDR3 DNA reads TGTGCCAGCAGTTCGTCGGAGACCCAGTACTTC. Amino acids: CASSSSETQYF. V and J are TRBV28 and TRBJ2-5; no clear D. The CDR3 totals 11 residues. V dropped 4 bases and J dropped 5 bases, with 5 bases sitting between them. The V gene's germline CDR1 is MDHEN and CDR2 SYDVKM.

This clonotype was counted only a few times. This rearrangement joins TRBV5-1 to TRBJ2-1; possibly TRBD2 for D (6 bases). The ends were cut back, 4 bases at V and 8 bases at J, with 16 bases in the middle. Per the germline V gene, CDR1 is SGHRS and CDR2 is YFSETQ. This CDR3 is 14 amino acids long. CDR3 bases: TGCGCCAGCAGCATCCGGACTACCTGGGATGAGCAGTTCTTC. Its translation: CASSIRTTWDEQFF.

This clonotype was picked up many times. This sequence joins TRBV20-1 and TRBJ2-1, with D tentatively TRBD2 (5 bases). Germline V CDR1 and CDR2: DFQATT, SNEGSKA (reference sequence). The CDR3 loop spans 16 amino acids. Trimming removed 3 bases from V and 0 bases from J, with 15 bases in between. CDR3 sequence reads: CSASGSLDHSYNEQFF. DNA for the CDR3: TGCAGTGCTAGTGGGTCACTAGACCACTCCTACAATGAGCAGTTCTTC.